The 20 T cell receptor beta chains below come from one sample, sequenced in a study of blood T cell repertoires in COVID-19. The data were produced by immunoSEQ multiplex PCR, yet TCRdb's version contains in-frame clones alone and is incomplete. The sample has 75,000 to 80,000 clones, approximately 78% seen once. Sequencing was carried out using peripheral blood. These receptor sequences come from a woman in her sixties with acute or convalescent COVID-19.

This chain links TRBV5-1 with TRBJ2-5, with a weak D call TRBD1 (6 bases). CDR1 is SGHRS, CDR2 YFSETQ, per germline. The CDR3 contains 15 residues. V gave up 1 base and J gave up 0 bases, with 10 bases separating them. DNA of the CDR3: TGCGCCAGCAGCTTGTGGGCAGGGGACCAAGAGACCCAGTACTTC. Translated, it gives CASSLWAGDQETQYF.

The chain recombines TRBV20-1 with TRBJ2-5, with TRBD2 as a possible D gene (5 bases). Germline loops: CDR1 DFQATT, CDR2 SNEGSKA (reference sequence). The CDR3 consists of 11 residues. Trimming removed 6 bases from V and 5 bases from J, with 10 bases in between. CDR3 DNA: TGCAGTGCGAGTTCGGGGGAGACCCAGTACTTC. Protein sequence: CSASSGETQYF.

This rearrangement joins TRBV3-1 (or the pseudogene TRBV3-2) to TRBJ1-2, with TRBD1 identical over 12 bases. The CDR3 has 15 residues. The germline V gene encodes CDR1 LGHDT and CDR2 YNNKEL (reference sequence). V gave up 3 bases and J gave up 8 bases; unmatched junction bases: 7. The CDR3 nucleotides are TGTGCCAGCAGCCAGGGACAGGGGGCACGAGGAGGCTACACCTTC. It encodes CASSQGQGARGGYTF.

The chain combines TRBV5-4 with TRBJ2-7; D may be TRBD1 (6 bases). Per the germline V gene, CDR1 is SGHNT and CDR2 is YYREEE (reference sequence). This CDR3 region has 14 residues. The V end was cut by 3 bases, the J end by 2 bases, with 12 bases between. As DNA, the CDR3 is TGTGCCAGCAGCTACCGGGACAACCCCTACGAGCAGTACTTC. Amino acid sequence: CASSYRDNPYEQYF.

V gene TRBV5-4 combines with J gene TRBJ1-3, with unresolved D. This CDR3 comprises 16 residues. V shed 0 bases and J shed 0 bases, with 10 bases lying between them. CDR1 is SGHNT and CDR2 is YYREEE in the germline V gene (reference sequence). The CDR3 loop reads CASSLDYPVSGNTIYF. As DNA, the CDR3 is TGTGCCAGCAGCTTGGACTACCCAGTCTCTGGAAACACCATATATTTT.

The CDR3 is CASSVQHRGTGGTGANVLTF. CDR3 nucleotide sequence: TGTGCCAGCAGCGTGCAACATCGGGGAACAGGGGGCACTGGGGCCAACGTCCTGACTTTC. The chain has TRBV9 and TRBJ2-6; TRBD1 agrees at 9 bases. Germline V gene sequence: CDR1 SGDLS, CDR2 YYNGEE. This CDR3 contains 20 residues. After removal of 2 bases from V and 2 bases from J, the junction contained 14 bases not matched to a gene.

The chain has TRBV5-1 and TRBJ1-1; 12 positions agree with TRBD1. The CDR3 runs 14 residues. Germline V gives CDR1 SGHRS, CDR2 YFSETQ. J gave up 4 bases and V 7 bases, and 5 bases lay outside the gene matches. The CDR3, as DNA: TGCGCCAGCGGGGACAGGGGGCGTACCACTGAAGCTTTCTTT. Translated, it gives CASGDRGRTTEAFF.

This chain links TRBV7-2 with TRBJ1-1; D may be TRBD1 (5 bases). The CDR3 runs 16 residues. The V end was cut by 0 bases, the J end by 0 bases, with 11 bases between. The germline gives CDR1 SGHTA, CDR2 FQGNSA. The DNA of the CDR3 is TGTGCCAGCAGCTTAGCTCAGGGACTAATGAACACTGAAGCTTTCTTT. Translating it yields CASSLAQGLMNTEAFF.

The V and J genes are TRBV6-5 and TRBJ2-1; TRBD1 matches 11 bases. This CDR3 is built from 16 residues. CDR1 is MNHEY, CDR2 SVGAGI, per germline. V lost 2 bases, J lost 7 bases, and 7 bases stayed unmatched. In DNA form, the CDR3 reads TGTGCCAGCAGTTACGAGGGGACAGGGGGTTGGAATGAGCAGTTCTTC. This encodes CASSYEGTGGWNEQFF.

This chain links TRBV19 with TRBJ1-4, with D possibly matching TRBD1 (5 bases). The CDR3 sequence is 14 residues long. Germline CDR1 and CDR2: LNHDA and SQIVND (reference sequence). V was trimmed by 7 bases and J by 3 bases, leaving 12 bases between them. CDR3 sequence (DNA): TGTGCCAGTAAGCGCGGGACGGCTAATGAAAAACTGTTTTTT. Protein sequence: CASKRGTANEKLFF.

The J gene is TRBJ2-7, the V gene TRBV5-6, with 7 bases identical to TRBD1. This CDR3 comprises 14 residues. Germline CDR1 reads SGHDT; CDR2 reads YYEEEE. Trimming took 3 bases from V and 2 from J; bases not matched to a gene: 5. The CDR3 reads CASSWGTAPYEQYF. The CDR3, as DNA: TGTGCCAGCAGCTGGGGGACAGCACCCTACGAGCAGTACTTC.

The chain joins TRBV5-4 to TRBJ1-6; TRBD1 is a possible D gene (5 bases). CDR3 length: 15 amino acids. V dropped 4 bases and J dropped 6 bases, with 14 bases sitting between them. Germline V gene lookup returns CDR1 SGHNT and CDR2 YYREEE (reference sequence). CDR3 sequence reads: CASSRGPGGNSPLHF. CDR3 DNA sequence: TGTGCCAGCAGCCGGGGCCCCGGGGGTAATTCACCCCTCCACTTT.

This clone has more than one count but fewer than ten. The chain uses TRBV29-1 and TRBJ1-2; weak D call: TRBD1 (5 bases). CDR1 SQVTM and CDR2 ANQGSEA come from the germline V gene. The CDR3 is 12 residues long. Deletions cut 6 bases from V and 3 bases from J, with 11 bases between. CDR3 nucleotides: TGCAGCGTGAAGACAGATGACTATGGCTACACCTTC. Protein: CSVKTDDYGYTF.

CDR3 sequence reads: CASSLLPGVPGELFF. CDR3 DNA sequence: TGTGCCAGCAGCTTACTTCCGGGGGTCCCCGGGGAGCTGTTTTTT. The V gene is TRBV7-2, the J gene TRBJ2-2, with D perhaps TRBD2 (6 bases). Per germline, CDR1 SGHTA and CDR2 FQGNSA. The CDR3 consists of 15 residues. The germline V and J ends were trimmed by 2 bases and 6 bases, with 13 bases remaining between them.

In DNA, the CDR3 is TGTGCCAGCAGCAAACCCCCGGTCAATCACGAGCAGTACGTC. Residues: CASSKPPVNHEQYV. The V call is TRBV21-1, the J call TRBJ2-7; the table's D call, TRBD2, was not checked against the DNA. TRBV21-1 is designated a pseudogene. The CDR3 runs to 14 residues.

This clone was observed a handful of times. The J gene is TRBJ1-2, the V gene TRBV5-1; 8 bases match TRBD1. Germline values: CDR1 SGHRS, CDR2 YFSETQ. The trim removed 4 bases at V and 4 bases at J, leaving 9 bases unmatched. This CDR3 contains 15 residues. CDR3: CASSPSRQGSYGYTF. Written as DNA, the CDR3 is TGCGCCAGCAGCCCCTCTCGACAGGGGAGCTATGGCTACACCTTC.

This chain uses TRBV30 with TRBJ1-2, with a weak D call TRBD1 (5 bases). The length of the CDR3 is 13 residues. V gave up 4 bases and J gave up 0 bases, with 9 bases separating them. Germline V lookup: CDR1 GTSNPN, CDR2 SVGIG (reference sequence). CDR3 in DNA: TGTGCCTGGACAGGGATAGCTAACTATGGCTACACCTTC. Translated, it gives CAWTGIANYGYTF. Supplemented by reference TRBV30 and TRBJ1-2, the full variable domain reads SQTIHQWPATLVQPVGSPLSLECTVEGTSNPNLYWYRQAAGRGLQLLFYSVGIGQISSEVPQNLSASRPQDRQFILSSKKLLLSDSGFYLCAWTGIANYGYTFGSGTRLTVV.

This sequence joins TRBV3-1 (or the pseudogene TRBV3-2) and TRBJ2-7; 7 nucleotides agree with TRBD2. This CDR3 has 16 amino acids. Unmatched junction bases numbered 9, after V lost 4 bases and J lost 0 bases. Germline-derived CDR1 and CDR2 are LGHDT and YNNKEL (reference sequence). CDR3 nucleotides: TGTGCCAGCAGCCGAGGAACAGCGGGGACCTCCTACGAGCAGTACTTC. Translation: CASSRGTAGTSYEQYF.

The CDR3 protein is CATNIRDRGPYEQYV. The CDR3 bases are TGTGCCACCAATATCCGGGACAGGGGGCCCTACGAGCAGTACGTC. The J gene is TRBJ2-7, the V gene TRBV24-1; 12 positions match TRBD1. With 8 bases clipped from V and 2 bases from J, the junction kept 6 bases outside the gene matches. This CDR3 is built from 15 residues. CDR1 and CDR2 from the germline V gene are KGHDR and SFDVKD.

CDR3 loop: CASRSFGDTVYEQYF. CDR3 coding DNA: TGTGCCAGCAGATCCTTTGGGGACACGGTCTACGAGCAGTACTTC. This chain connects TRBV5-6 to TRBJ2-7; D possibly corresponds to TRBD1 (6 bases). V was clipped by 5 bases and J by 3 bases, with 18 bases between them. CDR1 and CDR2 from the germline V gene are SGHDT and YYEEEE. This CDR3 spans 15 amino acids.